This is a list of T cell receptor beta chains from one sample in a study of shared clonotypes between healthy human individuals. Assay: immunoSEQ multiplex PCR; the TCRdb copy retains only in-frame clones and omits some. This table has around 2,000,000 clones, about 93% appearing once. Sequences were obtained from naive CD8+ T cells from PBMCs. All receptors derive from a man between 18 and 35 years old in good health. Some clones in this sample may be carry-over from other donors' samples. The CDR3 runs from the conserved cysteine through the conserved F or W. The D gene is left open where the match is weak. Size is omitted from some rows. Given values are once, few, many or a class for expanded clones.

TRBV4-3	TRBJ2-1	-	TRBD2	TGCGCCAGCAGCCAAGGGCTAGCGGGAGGCTTATACAATGAGCAGTTCTTC	CASSQGLAGGLYNEQFF
TRBV4-3	TRBJ1-4	-	-	TGCGCCAGCAGCCAAGATCCGGCCGGCAGCCCTAATGAAAAACTGTTTTTT	CASSQDPAGSPNEKLFF
TRBV28	TRBJ2-7	-	-	TGTGCCAGCAGCCCGCGAATAGCCCCCTACGAGCAGTACTTC	CASSPRIAPYEQYF
TRBV11-2	TRBJ2-2	once	-	TGTGCCAGCCCAAATGAGGGCGCACGACCGAACACCGGGGAGCTGTTTTTT	CASPNEGARPNTGELFF
TRBV2	TRBJ1-4	-	-	TGTGCCAGCAGTGACAGGGATGAAAAACTGTTTTTT	CASSDRDEKLFF
TRBV4-1	TRBJ2-7	-	TRBD1	TGCGCCAGCAGCCACCTGGGACAGGGCGAATACTCCTACGAGCAGTACTTC	CASSHLGQGEYSYEQYF
TRBV4-3	TRBJ2-7	-	TRBD1	TGCGCCAGCAGCCAAGGGACAGGGGCTGACTACGAGCAGTACTTC	CASSQGTGADYEQYF
TRBV15	TRBJ2-3	-	-	TGTGCCACCAGCGAAAAGGGCAGGGGAGGGGATACGCAGTATTTT	CATSEKGRGGDTQYF
TRBV7-6	TRBJ2-3	-	TRBD2	TGTGCCAGCAGCTCCGGACTAGCGGGTGGGGTCTATGGCACAGATACGCAGTATTTT	CASSSGLAGGVYGTDTQYF
TRBV2	TRBJ1-1	-	-	TGTGCCAGCAGGCCCCGGTCGGGGACAACGAACACTGAAGCTTTCTTT	CASRPRSGTTNTEAFF
TRBV19	TRBJ1-1	-	-	TGTGCCAGTAGTATAGATATACACCAAGCTAAGAACACTGAAGCTTTCTTT	CASSIDIHQAKNTEAFF
TRBV5-1	TRBJ2-7	-	-	TGCGCCAGCAGCTTGGGGCACGCGGAGCAGTACTTC	CASSLGHAEQYF
TRBV7-2	TRBJ2-1	-	TRBD2	TGTGCCAGCAGCTTAGGGCCAGCGGGAGGGCTTAACAATGAGCAGTTCTTC	CASSLGPAGGLNNEQFF
TRBV10-1	TRBJ2-1	-	TRBD2	TGCGCCAGCAGTGAGTCGGATAGCGGGAGCAGTGAGCAGTTCTTC	CASSESDSGSSEQFF
TRBV29-1	TRBJ2-1	-	-	TGCAGCGTGAGGCTTGGGGGATGGGGCTACAATGAGCAGTTCTTC	CSVRLGGWGYNEQFF
TRBV7-9	TRBJ2-2	-	TRBD2	TGTGCCAGCAGCGAGCCGGGACTAGCGGGGGCCGGGGAGCTGTTTTTT	CASSEPGLAGAGELFF
TRBV27	TRBJ1-1	-	-	TGTGCCAGCAGTTTAAGCGGGCGTCACACTGAAGCTTTCTTT	CASSLSGRHTEAFF
TRBV29-1	TRBJ2-5	-	-	TGCAGCGTTGAAAGGTTGGGGAAGACCCAGTACTTC	CSVERLGKTQYF
TRBV7-9	TRBJ1-2	-	-	TGTGCCAGCACCCAAAGTTTATCCTATGGCTACACCTTC	CASTQSLSYGYTF
TRBV6-5	TRBJ1-1	-	-	TGTGCCAGCAGTTCCGGGGGGGTAGTATTGGCTGAAGCTTTCTTT	CASSSGGVVLAEAFF
TRBV6-6	TRBJ2-7	-	TRBD1	TGTGCCAGCAGTAGCCGGACAGGCATCTACGAGCAGTACTTC	CASSSRTGIYEQYF
TRBV19	TRBJ1-1	-	-	TGTGCCAGTAGTATTTTGGTCCGGAGGAACACTGAAGCTTTCTTT	CASSILVRRNTEAFF
TRBV28	TRBJ1-1	once	-	TGTGCCAGCAGTTTTTGGGCCTACACTGAAGCTTTCTTT	CASSFWAYTEAFF
TRBV5-1	TRBJ2-7	-	TRBD2	TGCGCCAGCAGCCCGGGGATTGGACTAGCGTACGAGCAGTACTTC	CASSPGIGLAYEQYF
TRBV4-3	TRBJ1-2	once	TRBD1	TGCGCCAGCAGCCAGGGACAGGAGCTCCAACCCCCTAACTATGGCTACACCTTC	CASSQGQELQPPNYGYTF
TRBV13	TRBJ2-1	once	TRBD1	TGTGCCAGCAGCTCGACAGGGCTTAAAAACAATGAGCAGTTCTTC	CASSSTGLKNNEQFF
TRBV5-4	TRBJ2-7	-	-	TGTGCCAGCGGACCCCCGGGCGGAAGGTACTTC	CASGPPGGRYF
TRBV5-1	TRBJ1-3	-	-	TGCGCCAGCAGCTTGGGCCCGGTGAGCTCTGGAAACACCATATATTTT	CASSLGPVSSGNTIYF
TRBV9	TRBJ2-3	-	-	TGTGCCAGCAGCGGTTCAGATTATCCAGATACGCAGTATTTT	CASSGSDYPDTQYF
TRBV6-6	TRBJ2-1	-	-	TGTGCCAGCAGTTACGGGCGGTACAATGAGCAGTTCTTC	CASSYGRYNEQFF
TRBV9	TRBJ2-3	-	TRBD2	TGTGCCAGCAGCGTATTTGGTCGGGGGAGCGGGACGGATACGCAGTATTTT	CASSVFGRGSGTDTQYF
TRBV4-3	TRBJ2-2	-	TRBD2	TGCGCCAGCAGCCAAGATTGGCTAGCGGCGAACACCGGGGAGCTGTTTTTT	CASSQDWLAANTGELFF
TRBV2	TRBJ2-1	-	-	TGTGCCAGCAGTCTGGGTATGGGGGAGTGGGGTGAGCAGTTCTTC	CASSLGMGEWGEQFF
TRBV30	TRBJ2-1	-	-	TGTGCCTGGAGGCATTGGGAGGAAGCGCGCAATGAGCAGTTCTTC	CAWRHWEEARNEQFF
TRBV27	TRBJ2-1	once	-	TGTGCCAGCAGTTTTCCGAGGGGAGAGCAGTTCTTC	CASSFPRGEQFF
TRBV2	TRBJ2-7	-	TRBD1	TGTGCCAGCAGCTCGGACAGGGGCTACGAGCAGTACTTC	CASSSDRGYEQYF
TRBV9	TRBJ2-5	-	TRBD2	TGTGCCAGCAGCCCTAGCGGGAGGGCCGGTGAGACCCAGTACTTC	CASSPSGRAGETQYF
TRBV7-9	TRBJ1-1	-	TRBD1	TGTGCCAGCAGCTTAGGATTAACAGGGGGCACTGAAGCTTTCTTT	CASSLGLTGGTEAFF
TRBV6-1	TRBJ2-1	-	TRBD2	TGTGCCAGCATCAGGGAGGGGCGTGAGCAGTTCTTC	CASIREGREQFF
TRBV19	TRBJ2-7	-	TRBD1	TGTGCCAGTAGTACCAGGACAGGGCGCCACGAGCAGTACTTC	CASSTRTGRHEQYF
TRBV9	TRBJ2-1	-	-	TGTGCCAGCAGCGTAGGGTCAGGACACTTGGGGGTAAATGAGCAGTTCTTC	CASSVGSGHLGVNEQFF
TRBV6-5	TRBJ2-7	-	-	TGTGCCAGCAGTTACTCGACGGGGGAAGCCGCCTACGAGCAGTACTTC	CASSYSTGEAAYEQYF
TRBV6-1	TRBJ2-5	-	-	TGTGCCAGCAGTGAAGCGCTCAGGCCGTTGGAGACCCAGTACTTC	CASSEALRPLETQYF
TRBV2	TRBJ2-1	-	TRBD2	TGTGCCAGCAGCTTGACTAGCGGAACCTACAATGAGCAGTTCTTC	CASSLTSGTYNEQFF
TRBV5-6	TRBJ2-5	-	-	TGTGCCAGCAGCTTGGACAGTCAAGAGACCCAGTACTTC	CASSLDSQETQYF
TRBV14	TRBJ2-5	-	TRBD2	TGTGCCAGCAGCCAAGGAATAGCGGGAGTAGAGACCCAGTACTTC	CASSQGIAGVETQYF
TRBV15	TRBJ1-1	-	-	TGTGCCACCAGCAGAAAGCCGAACACTGAAGCTTTCTTT	CATSRKPNTEAFF
TRBV27	TRBJ2-7	-	-	TGTGCCAGCAGTTTATCTCGGGGAACCTCCTACGAGCAGTACTTC	CASSLSRGTSYEQYF
TRBV30	TRBJ2-7	once	-	TGTGCCTGGAGTCCCGGACCTAGGGGCGAGCAGTACTTC	CAWSPGPRGEQYF
TRBV28	TRBJ2-7	-	TRBD2	TGTGCCAGCAGTTTAGATAGCGGGGTATACGAGCAGTACTTC	CASSLDSGVYEQYF
TRBV5-8	TRBJ2-2	-	TRBD1	TGTGCCAGCAGCTTTGACAGGGGGATTGACACCGGGGAGCTGTTTTTT	CASSFDRGIDTGELFF
TRBV4-3	TRBJ2-1	-	-	TGCGCCAGCAGCCAAGAGTTTACGGGGTTAGGATTCTACAATGAGCAGTTCTTC	CASSQEFTGLGFYNEQFF
TRBV2	TRBJ2-2	once	TRBD2	TGTGCCAGCAGGGAGACTAGCGGGAGGCTGAACACCGGGGAGCTGTTTTTT	CASRETSGRLNTGELFF
TRBV7-2	TRBJ1-1	once	-	TGTGCCAGCAGCTTTGAAAGGGGGATGAACACTGAAGCTTTCTTT	CASSFERGMNTEAFF
TRBV2	TRBJ2-1	-	TRBD2	TGTGCCAGCAGTGAAGCGCTTCGCCTAGCGGGGGTGGAGCAGTTCTTC	CASSEALRLAGVEQFF